A selection of T cell receptor beta chains follows, all from one sample in a study of T cell responses to AZD1222 COVID-19 vaccine. Generated by immunoSEQ multiplex PCR, the TCRdb table keeps only in-frame clones and is missing some. Of over 85,000 clones in the sample, roughly four fifths were seen once. Sample: peripheral blood, taken on day 0 of AZD1222 vaccination. These receptor sequences come from an adult in good health. CDR3s leave out the opening cysteine and the closing phenylalanine or tryptophan. Size tells how often a clone was seen (once, few, many) or the class of an expanded clone, and some rows leave it out.

v_call clone_size cdr3_aa
TRBV7-3 . ASSLGSVGTEAF
TRBV10-2 . ASSESAGSYEQY
TRBV4-1 . ASSPTGAPYGYT
TRBV3-1/TRBV3-2 . ASSQGSRRQGSYEQY
TRBV5-6 few ASSPGLAEYVGYEQY
TRBV6-6 . ASSYSMFGGTEAF
TRBV7-2 once ASSLEVVNSPLH
TRBV5-4 . ASSFTASDTQY
TRBV10-1 once ASSESVGLKIY
TRBV9 many ASSVGGQNYEQY
TRBV4-3 . ASSPRLAGGADTQY
TRBV27 . ASSRTGEGYGYT
TRBV21-1 . ASSKRGDQY
TRBV9 . ASSVSGLGFNEQF
TRBV7-2 . ASSLNLGSSPLH
TRBV4-3 . ASSQSRSGNTIY
TRBV5-4 once ASSWDVGELF
TRBV5-4 few ASSLQGNNSPLH
TRBV5-1 . ASSLGLAGGSTDTQY
TRBV28 . ASSLVPSNEKLF
TRBV7-9 . ASSLVSGGATDTQY
TRBV7-2 few ASSLEAGLPYGYT
TRBV27 . ASCRTGISYNSPLH
TRBV5-6 once ASSLPGTGRNYGYT
TRBV18 . ASSIPGVNTGELF
TRBV9 . ASSAEQRRTGELF
TRBV7-9 . ASSLFGASSYNEQF
TRBV4-1 . ASSKPPGAGVIWEQF
TRBV5-4 . ASSRDGNTEAF
TRBV6-2/TRBV6-3 . ASSYSLAGSYEQY
TRBV6-1 . ASSPGHSGNTIY
TRBV18 . ASSPRRGSDEQF
TRBV19 . ASSIVENTQY
TRBV7-2 few ASSPQRGAYEQY
TRBV5-1 few ASNPLGAPGTEAF
TRBV9 . ASSPLANLYEQY
TRBV9 . ASSVVGGGDPRDTQY
TRBV7-9 . ASSLGGGGYT
TRBV9 . ASSVVGLAGFNEQF
TRBV15 . ATSRRQLNTEAF
TRBV5-5 . ASSVWGRVNEQF
TRBV5-1 . ASSTDNSYEQY
TRBV9 . ASSVAGGYGYT
TRBV28 . ASSSCGGGGYEQY
TRBV7-2 . ASRRGGNPTDTQY
TRBV30 once ASSGEGNQPQH
TRBV28 . ASRGTGGSNTIY
TRBV7-2 few ASSPQGASNQPQH
TRBV6-6 . ASSSRQGSYGYT
TRBV7-2 . ASSPRTGDMPQH
TRBV11-2 few ASSLVAGNYGYT
TRBV7-2 . ASSLIHGLNEKLF
TRBV4-1 . ASRRGSTDTQY